Listed here are 21 T cell receptor beta chains from one sample, sequenced in a study of cytomegalovirus exposure and HLA in healthy donors. Researchers ran the PCR with 60 Vbeta and 13 Jbeta primers. The table came from immunoSEQ multiplex PCR; TCRdb's copy has only in-frame clones and leaves some out. The table includes fewer than 150,000 clones, more than 75% detected once. Specimen: PBMCs. The receptors originated from a woman in her 40s in good health and CMV-seropositive.

This clone was observed a handful of times. The chain has TRBV9 and TRBJ2-1; maybe TRBD2 (5 bases). Germline CDR1 SGDLS, CDR2 YYNGEE. Trimming took off 0 bases at V and 0 bases at J, with 10 bases between the two ends. The CDR3 length is 16 residues. CDR3 bases: TGTGCCAGCAGCGTAGGATCGGGGAACTCCTACAATGAGCAGTTCTTC. It is translated as CASSVGSGNSYNEQFF.

The CDR3 region is CASSERLTGELFF. DNA of the CDR3: TGTGCCAGCAGTGAAAGACTCACCGGGGAGCTGTTTTTT. The chain links TRBV2 to TRBJ2-2; D is undetermined. The CDR3 has 13 amino acids. Trimming cost V 2 bases and J 4 bases, with 5 bases left between them. Per germline, CDR1 SNHLY and CDR2 FYNNEI.

The chain employs TRBV28 and TRBJ1-1, with D possibly TRBD1 on 5 matching bases. This CDR3 is 14 amino acids long. V was trimmed by 5 bases and J by 5 bases, leaving 15 bases between them. Germline CDR1 reads MDHEN; CDR2 reads SYDVKM. The CDR3, as DNA: TGTGCCAGCAGTCCGCCGGGGGGGAGGACTGAAGCTTTCTTT. It codes for CASSPPGGRTEAFF.

V usage is TRBV5-1 and J usage is TRBJ2-1; D ambiguous. This CDR3 is built from 14 residues. Germline V gene sequence: CDR1 SGHRS, CDR2 YFSETQ. V lost 4 bases, J lost 9 bases, and 17 bases lay in between. CDR3 in amino acids: CASSPDPLRGEQFF. The CDR3 region has the DNA TGCGCCAGCAGCCCTGACCCCCTCCGCGGTGAGCAGTTCTTC.

The gene calls are TRBV27 and TRBJ2-1; 14 bases line up with TRBD2. The CDR3 has 17 residues. The germline V gene has CDR1 MNHEY and CDR2 SMNVEV (reference sequence). V lost 5 bases and J lost 9; bases outside the gene matches: 12. For the CDR3, the DNA is TGTGCCAGCAGTAAACTCTCGGGGACTAGCGGGAGTCGTGAGCAGTTCTTC. It yields the protein CASSKLSGTSGSREQFF.

V is TRBV5-1 and J is TRBJ2-5, with TRBD2 identical over 9 bases. TRBJ2-7 explains the end of the DNA better; the J call may be wrong. The germline CDR1 and CDR2 sequences are SGHRS and YFSETQ. This CDR3 spans 16 amino acids. The CDR3 coding sequence is TGCGCCAGCAGCTCAGTGGCGGGAGGGCCCCACTACGAGCAGTACTTC. Protein sequence: CASSSVAGGPHYEQYF.

J is TRBJ1-1 and V is TRBV2; 8 bases align to TRBD1. Germline V gene data show CDR1 as SNHLY and CDR2 as FYNNEI. Trimming cost V 4 bases and J 0 bases; bases outside gene matches: 10. This CDR3 contains 17 residues. The CDR3 bases are TGTGCCAGCAGTGGGCGGGCAGGGGGCACAATGAACACTGAAGCTTTCTTT. It encodes CASSGRAGGTMNTEAFF.

J is TRBJ2-7 and V is TRBV28, with TRBD1 matching over 8 bases. The CDR3 consists of 15 residues. Germline CDR1 reads MDHEN; CDR2 reads SYDVKM. V lost 6 bases to trimming and J lost 4 bases; unmatched junction nucleotides: 11. The chain's CDR3 is CASRGSGTGSYEQYF. As DNA, the CDR3 is TGTGCCAGCAGAGGGTCCGGGACAGGATCATACGAGCAGTACTTC.

The V call is TRBV19, the J call TRBJ2-7; 15 positions agree with TRBD2. CDR1 and CDR2 (germline): LNHDA, SQIVND (reference sequence). The CDR3 spans 14 residues. V lost 5 bases, J lost 6 bases, and 2 bases stayed unmatched. The CDR3 DNA sequence: TGTGCCAGTAGTCCGGGACTAGCGGGAGGCGAGCAGTACTTC. It encodes CASSPGLAGGEQYF.

The chain has TRBV6-5 and TRBJ2-7, with 9 bases fitting TRBD2. The CDR3 spans 16 residues. Germline CDR1 is MNHEY and CDR2 is SVGAGI. Trimming at V came to 0 bases and at J to 3 bases, leaving 6 bases not matched to a gene. CDR3 in DNA: TGTGCCAGCAGTTACTCGATTAGCGGGAGTGGCTACGAGCAGTACTTC. Encoded protein: CASSYSISGSGYEQYF.

This clone appeared a single time. The rearrangement uses TRBV28 and TRBJ2-5, with 9 positions matching TRBD2. Germline loops: CDR1 MDHEN, CDR2 SYDVKM. Trimming at V came to 6 bases and at J to 1 base, leaving 6 bases not matched to a gene. There are 15 residues in the CDR3. The CDR3 region is CASRGPGLAQETQYF. CDR3 nucleotide sequence: TGTGCCAGCAGGGGACCGGGACTAGCCCAAGAGACCCAGTACTTC.

This clone was seen a few times. The chain combines TRBV10-1 with TRBJ1-5; D gene ambiguous. Trimming removed 0 bases from V and 0 bases from J, with 15 bases in between. Per the germline V gene, CDR1 is WNHNN and CDR2 is SYGVQD (reference sequence). The CDR3 extends over 18 amino acids. CDR3: CASSESRHESYSNQPQHF. The CDR3 DNA reads TGCGCCAGCAGTGAGTCGCGCCATGAGAGTTATAGCAATCAGCCCCAGCATTTT.

This chain uses TRBV19 with TRBJ2-7, with 9 positions matching TRBD1. The CDR3 contains 13 residues. From germline, CDR1 is LNHDA and CDR2 SQIVND (reference sequence). J lost 2 bases, V lost 6 bases, and 2 bases had no gene match. The CDR3 nucleotides are TGTGCCAGTAGAAGGACAGGGGCCTACGAGCAGTACTTC. As protein: CASRRTGAYEQYF.

This clone occurred a few times. The chain joins TRBV27 to TRBJ1-4; D gene unclear. Germline CDR1 is MNHEY and CDR2 is SMNVEV (reference sequence). The germline V and J ends were trimmed by 6 bases and 5 bases, with 16 bases remaining between them. The CDR3 totals 15 residues. The CDR3 DNA reads as TGTGCCAGCAGCCCGCCAAGGCAACAGAATGAAAAACTGTTTTTT. Translating gives CASSPPRQQNEKLFF.

This chain uses TRBV7-2 with TRBJ2-2, with 7 bases that match TRBD1. CDR1 and CDR2 from the germline V gene are SGHTA and FQGNSA. Trimming took 5 bases from V and 5 from J; bases not matched to a gene: 8. The CDR3 covers 15 residues. The DNA for the CDR3 is TGTGCCAGCAGCGTGCGACAGGGATGGACCGGGGAGCTGTTTTTT. This encodes CASSVRQGWTGELFF.

This chain joins TRBV11-2 and TRBJ2-7; 9 bases fit TRBD1. This CDR3 has 15 residues. Germline V gene data show CDR1 as SGHAT and CDR2 as FQNNGV. Trimming cost V 5 bases and J 3 bases; bases outside gene matches: 8. CDR3 DNA sequence: TGTGCCAGCAGCCCTACGGGACAGGGAGTCTACGAGCAGTACTTC. Amino acid sequence: CASSPTGQGVYEQYF.

The rearrangement links TRBV6-5 to TRBJ1-1; tentative D call: TRBD1 (6 bases). The germline gives CDR1 MNHEY, CDR2 SVGAGI. The ends were cut back, 5 bases at V and 8 bases at J, with 21 bases in the middle. This CDR3 has 15 amino acids. The CDR3 DNA follows: TGTGCCAGCAGTCACCGGACAGTCGGGGAGGGGGAAGCTTTCTTT. Encoded protein: CASSHRTVGEGEAFF.

V and J are TRBV2 and TRBJ2-4, with TRBD1 as a possible D gene (5 bases). The CDR3 runs to 12 residues. Trimming removed 10 bases at V and 3 bases at J, with 10 bases between. Germline V CDR1 and CDR2: SNHLY, FYNNEI. CDR3 region: CATRQNKNIQYF. CDR3 sequence (DNA): TGTGCCACTCGACAGAACAAAAACATTCAGTACTTC.

This clone was found once. The chain has TRBV2 and TRBJ1-5, with D perhaps matching TRBD1 (6 bases). CDR3 length: 13 amino acids. Germline values: CDR1 SNHLY, CDR2 FYNNEI. Deletions cut 6 bases from V and 3 bases from J, with 9 bases between. CDR3: CASRGDINQPQHF. CDR3 nucleotides: TGTGCCAGCAGGGGGGACATCAATCAGCCCCAGCATTTT.

The genes are TRBV5-6 and TRBJ2-4; tentatively, D is TRBD2 (6 bases). Germline V gene sequence: CDR1 SGHDT, CDR2 YYEEEE. The CDR3 length is 12 residues. The V gene lost 2 bases and the J gene lost 12 bases, with 12 bases spanning the gap. CDR3 coding DNA: TGTGCCAGCAGCTTCGGGGGACTGAATCAGTACTTC. This codes for CASSFGGLNQYF. The whole variable domain, remainder taken from reference TRBV5-6 and TRBJ2-4, is DAGVTQSPTHLIKTRGQQVTLRCSPKSGHDTVSWYQQALGQGPQFIFQYYEEEERQRGNFPDRFSGHQFPNYSSELNVNALLLGDSALYLCASSFGGLNQYFGAGTRLSVL.

The genes are TRBV7-2 and TRBJ2-5; TRBD2 might be the D (6 bases). The CDR3 covers 13 residues. CDR1 and CDR2 (germline): SGHTA, FQGNSA. V lost 5 bases and J lost 7, with 14 bases in between. CDR3 in DNA: TGTGCCAGCAGCCACCCCGAGGGAGGGACCCAGTACTTC. It encodes CASSHPEGGTQYF.